These 6 T cell receptor beta chains originate from one sample sequenced in a study of blood T cell repertoires in COVID-19. Profiled with immunoSEQ multiplex PCR; TCRdb holds only in-frame clones, not every one. Among roughly 140,000 clones listed, roughly 84% were seen once. Sequencing input: PBMCs or T cells enriched from blood (not recorded which). The receptors derive from a woman aged 45-60 years who had been exposed to COVID-19.

The chain employs TRBV5-1 and TRBJ2-1; 7 bases fit TRBD1. CDR1 is SGHRS and CDR2 is YFSETQ in the germline V gene. The CDR3 totals 15 residues. J lost 5 bases, V lost 4 bases, and 9 bases had no gene match. The CDR3 DNA sequence: TGCGCCAGCAGCCCGTCAGGGGGACCAAACAATGAGCAGTTCTTC. Translated: CASSPSGGPNNEQFF.

The V call is TRBV3-1 (or the pseudogene TRBV3-2), the J call TRBJ2-1; 8 bases agree with TRBD2. Germline V gene sequence: CDR1 LGHDT, CDR2 YNNKEL (reference sequence). The V and J ends lost 3 bases and 6 bases, in that order; junction bases with no gene match: 4. The CDR3 runs 14 residues. As DNA, the CDR3 is TGTGCCAGCAGCCATCTGAGCGGGAGCAATGAGCAGTTCTTC. Translating gives CASSHLSGSNEQFF.

This rearrangement joins TRBV11-2 to TRBJ1-1; D is unclear. CDR3 length equals 13 residues. Germline loops: CDR1 SGHAT, CDR2 FQNNGV. The V and J ends lost 2 bases and 5 bases respectively, with 9 bases between them. The CDR3 DNA follows: TGTGCCAGCAGCTTACGGGTTTTAACTGAAGCTTTCTTT. Translating gives CASSLRVLTEAFF.

The CDR3 DNA follows: TGTGCCACGGCCACGGTGGGAGGCAGGGAAGCTTTCTTT. It yields the protein CATATVGGREAFF. The chain links TRBV27 to TRBJ1-1; no reliable D call. This CDR3 is built from 13 residues. V lost 10 bases and J lost 8, with 20 bases in between. Germline CDR1 and CDR2: MNHEY and SMNVEV (reference sequence).

J is TRBJ2-1 and V is TRBV11-3, with 7 nucleotides matching TRBD1. J was trimmed by 8 bases and V by 2 bases; bases with no gene match: 9. From germline, CDR1 is SGHNT and CDR2 YENEEA. CDR3 length: 15 residues. The CDR3 loop is CASSLRQGSSDEQFF. In DNA form, the CDR3 reads TGTGCCAGCAGCTTAAGACAGGGAAGTTCGGATGAGCAGTTCTTC.

The CDR3 DNA reads as TGTGCTAGTGGTTTGGGTACCCAGACTACCCCATACCCAGATACGCAGTATTTT. The encoded protein is CASGLGTQTTPYPDTQYF. The V gene is TRBV12-5, the J gene TRBJ2-3, with a weak D call TRBD2 (5 bases). There are 18 residues in the CDR3. Germline V gene sequence: CDR1 LGHNT, CDR2 FRNRAP. Trimming removed 1 base from V and 4 bases from J, with 21 bases in between.